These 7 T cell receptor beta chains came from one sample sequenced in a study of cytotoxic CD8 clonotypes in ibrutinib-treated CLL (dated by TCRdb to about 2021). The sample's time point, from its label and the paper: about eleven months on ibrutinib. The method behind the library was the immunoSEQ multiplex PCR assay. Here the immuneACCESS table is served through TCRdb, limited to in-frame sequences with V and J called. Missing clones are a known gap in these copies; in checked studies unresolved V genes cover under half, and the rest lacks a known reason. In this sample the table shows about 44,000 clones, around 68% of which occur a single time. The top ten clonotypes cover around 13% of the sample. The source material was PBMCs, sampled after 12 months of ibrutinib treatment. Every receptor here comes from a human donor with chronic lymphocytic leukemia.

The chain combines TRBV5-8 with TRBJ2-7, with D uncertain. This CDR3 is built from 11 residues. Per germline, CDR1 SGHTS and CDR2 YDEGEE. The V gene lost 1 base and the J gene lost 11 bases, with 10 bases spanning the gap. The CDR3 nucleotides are TGTGCCAGCAGCTTGTCCCTACCTGAGTACTTC. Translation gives CASSLSLPEYF. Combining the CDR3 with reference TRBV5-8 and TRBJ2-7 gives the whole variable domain EAGVTQSPTHLIKTRGQQATLRCSPISGHTSVYWYQQALGLGLQFLLWYDEGEERNRGNFPPRFSGRQFPNYSSELNVNALELEDSALYLCASSLSLPEYFGPGTRLTVT.

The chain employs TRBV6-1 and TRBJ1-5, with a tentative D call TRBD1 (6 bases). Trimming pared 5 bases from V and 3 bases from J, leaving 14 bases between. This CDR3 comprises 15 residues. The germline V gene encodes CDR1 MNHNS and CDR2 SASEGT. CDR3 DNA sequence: TGTGCCAGCAGTCTTCAACAGGGAACCAATCAGCCCCAGCATTTT. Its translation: CASSLQQGTNQPQHF.

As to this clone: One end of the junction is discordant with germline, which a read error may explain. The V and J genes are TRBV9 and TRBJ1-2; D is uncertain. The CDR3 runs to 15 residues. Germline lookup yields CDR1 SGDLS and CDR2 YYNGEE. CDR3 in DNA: TGTGCCAGCAGCGTTTCGCCCAGGCTCTCCGTTGGATTTTCCTTC. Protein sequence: CASSVSPRLSVGFSF.

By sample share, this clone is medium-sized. CDR3 bases: TGTGCCATCAGCCCACTGGAGGGGACTGAAGCTTTCTTT. As protein: CAISPLEGTEAFF. The chain links TRBV10-3 to TRBJ1-1; TRBD1 is a possible D gene (5 bases). CDR1 ENHRY and CDR2 SYGVKD come from the germline V gene. This CDR3 has 13 amino acids. V lost 6 bases and J 5 bases, leaving 13 bases between the germline ends.

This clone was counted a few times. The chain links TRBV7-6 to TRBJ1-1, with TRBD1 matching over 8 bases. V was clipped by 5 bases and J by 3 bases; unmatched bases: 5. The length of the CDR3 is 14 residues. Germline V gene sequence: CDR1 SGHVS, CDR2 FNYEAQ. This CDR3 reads CASSNRQGHTEAFF. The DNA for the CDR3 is TGTGCCAGCAGCAACCGACAGGGGCACACTGAAGCTTTCTTT.

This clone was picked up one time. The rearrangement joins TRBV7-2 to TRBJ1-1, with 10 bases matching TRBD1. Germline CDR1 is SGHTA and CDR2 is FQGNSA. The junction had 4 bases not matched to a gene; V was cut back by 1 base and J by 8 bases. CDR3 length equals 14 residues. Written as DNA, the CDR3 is TGTGCCAGCAGCTTAGTTGGGACAGGGGCCGAAGCTTTCTTT. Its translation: CASSLVGTGAEAFF.

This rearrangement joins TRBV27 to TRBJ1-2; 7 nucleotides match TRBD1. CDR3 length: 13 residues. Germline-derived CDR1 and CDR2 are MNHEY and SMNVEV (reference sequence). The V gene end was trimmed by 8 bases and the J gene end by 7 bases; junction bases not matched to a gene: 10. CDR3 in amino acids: CASAHRDRPGYTF. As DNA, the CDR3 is TGTGCCAGCGCCCACCGGGACAGACCTGGCTACACCTTC.